The rows below give T cell receptor beta chains drawn from one sample of a study of control samples from healthy donors and cancer patients. The data were produced by immunoSEQ multiplex PCR, yet TCRdb's version contains in-frame clones alone and is incomplete. The table includes 100,000 to 150,000 clones, 87% detected once. Sample: blood. The source of these receptors is a man aged 18 to 29 in good health. Both conserved end residues are part of each CDR3. Each record gives: J gene, clone size, V gene, D gene, CDR3 DNA, CDR3 protein. D genes are given only for firm matches. Rows give clone size only sometimes, using once, few, many, or a class for an expanded clone.

TRBJ2-2 | - | TRBV7-2 | - | TGTGCCAGCAGCTTAGTCACAGTTGTTACCGGGGAGCTGTTTTTT | CASSLVTVVTGELFF
TRBJ2-3 | - | TRBV24-1 | TRBD1 | TGTGCCACCAGTGATTTAGGACAGGGGGCAGATACGCAGTATTTT | CATSDLGQGADTQYF
TRBJ2-5 | - | TRBV7-9 | - | TGTGCCAGCAGCCTGGACAGTAGGACCCAAGAGACCCAGTACTTC | CASSLDSRTQETQYF
TRBJ2-7 | - | TRBV5-4 | TRBD1 | TGTGCCAGCAGTAGACAGGGGGCTGACGAGCAGTACTTC | CASSRQGADEQYF
TRBJ1-1 | once | TRBV18 | - | TGTGCCAGCTCACCACTAGGCGGGGTTCTTGAAGCTTTCTTT | CASSPLGGVLEAFF
TRBJ2-7 | - | TRBV20-1 | TRBD2 | TGCAGTGCTAGTCGACTAGCGGGGACCTTAGGATACGAGCAGTACTTC | CSASRLAGTLGYEQYF
TRBJ2-1 | - | TRBV5-1 | TRBD1 | TGCGCCAGCAAGAGGGCCAGGGGGCAAGTAAATGAGCAGTTCTTC | CASKRARGQVNEQFF
TRBJ2-7 | - | TRBV7-2 | - | TGTGCCAGCAGCGTGGGGAGGGGGATGGGGGAGCAGTACTTC | CASSVGRGMGEQYF
TRBJ2-6 | - | TRBV18 | TRBD1 | TGTGCCAGCTCACCAAAGAAAGGGGGCGCTGGGGCCAACGTCCTGACTTTC | CASSPKKGGAGANVLTF
TRBJ2-5 | - | TRBV25-1 | - | TGTGCCAGCAGTGAATTTGCCGGGGGGCGAGAGACCCAGTACTTC | CASSEFAGGRETQYF
TRBJ2-1 | - | TRBV12-3/TRBV12-4 | - | TGTGCCAGCAGTCCTCGGAACTACAATGAGCAGTTCTTC | CASSPRNYNEQFF
TRBJ2-3 | - | TRBV10-2 | TRBD1 | TGCGCCACCACAGACAGGGGTTGGGGGGCAGATACGCAGTATTTT | CATTDRGWGADTQYF
TRBJ2-5 | - | TRBV7-9 | TRBD2 | TGTGCCAGCAGTCCCGGCGGGGGGCAAGAGACCCAGTACTTC | CASSPGGGQETQYF
TRBJ2-7 | - | TRBV5-1 | TRBD1 | TGCGCCAGCAGCCCGTCCGGGACAGGGGCCTACGAGCAGTACTTC | CASSPSGTGAYEQYF
TRBJ2-3 | - | TRBV6-5 | - | TGTGCCAGCAGTTACACTACTATCACAGATACGCAGTATTTT | CASSYTTITDTQYF
TRBJ2-1 | - | TRBV7-2 | TRBD2 | TGTGCCAGCAGCTTACGGAGCGGGAACCACAATGAGCAGTTCTTC | CASSLRSGNHNEQFF
TRBJ1-3 | - | TRBV5-1 | TRBD1 | TGCGCCAGCAGCACTGGGACAGGGTCCTCTGGAAACACCATATATTTT | CASSTGTGSSGNTIYF
TRBJ2-7 | - | TRBV13 | TRBD1 | TGTGCCAGCAGCTTGGGACAGGACCTCTACGAGCAGTACTTC | CASSLGQDLYEQYF
TRBJ2-5 | - | TRBV19 | - | TGTGCCAGTAGTATTCCAGGGCCTCAAGAGACCCAGTACTTC | CASSIPGPQETQYF
TRBJ1-6 | - | TRBV5-4 | - | TGTGCCAGCAGCTCGGGACTTCCAACCTATAATTCACCCCTCCACTTT | CASSSGLPTYNSPLHF
TRBJ2-7 | - | TRBV28 | TRBD1 | TGTGCCAGCAGTTCGACAGGGGGAACCTACGAGCAGTACTTC | CASSSTGGTYEQYF
TRBJ2-2 | once | TRBV11-2 | - | TGTGCCGTGAGAGCTTTCTCGAACACCGGGGAGCTGTTTTTT | CAVRAFSNTGELFF
TRBJ1-5 | - | TRBV5-1 | - | TGCGCCAGCAGCTTGGGGGTGGAGACCCATCAGCCCCAGCATTTT | CASSLGVETHQPQHF
TRBJ1-4 | - | TRBV7-2 | - | TGTGCCAGCAGCTTTTCAGGGAGGAATGAAAAACTGTTTTTT | CASSFSGRNEKLFF
TRBJ2-2 | - | TRBV19 | TRBD2 | TGTGCCAGTAGTATGGAAGGACTAGCGGGAGCGACTTCGAACGGGGAGCTGTTTTTT | CASSMEGLAGATSNGELFF
TRBJ2-7 | - | TRBV11-2 | TRBD2 | TGTGCCAGCAGCTTAGATGGAGCGGGACGCTCCTACGAGCAGTACTTC | CASSLDGAGRSYEQYF
TRBJ2-2 | - | TRBV15 | - | TGTGCCACCAGCAGCACTCGAATCAATACCGGGGAGCTGTTTTTT | CATSSTRINTGELFF
TRBJ2-3 | few | TRBV3-1/TRBV3-2 | TRBD2 | TGTGCCAGCAGCCTGCGCGGGAGAGCTAGCACAGATACGCAGTATTTT | CASSLRGRASTDTQYF